These T cell receptor beta chains were read from a single sample in a study of blood T cell repertoires in COVID-19. Using immunoSEQ multiplex PCR, the repertoire was profiled, and TCRdb retains in-frame clones only, with some absent. The sample consists of roughly 250,000 clones, roughly four fifths of them appearing once. The sequenced material came from peripheral blood. These receptors all stem from a woman aged 80 or over with acute or convalescent COVID-19. Each CDR3 is given with its conserved first and last residue. D genes are given only for firm matches. Only part of the rows carry a size: once, few, many, or a class if the clone is expanded.

J gene: TRBJ1-2; V gene: TRBV19; D gene: TRBD1; clone size: -; CDR3 DNA: TGTGCCAGTAGTGACCACAGGGGGCGCGACTATGGCTACACCTTC; CDR3 protein: CASSDHRGRDYGYTF
J gene: TRBJ1-1; V gene: TRBV28; D gene: -; clone size: few; CDR3 DNA: TGTGCCAGCAGTTACCCACAGGGACTAAACACTGAAGCTTTCTTT; CDR3 protein: CASSYPQGLNTEAFF
J gene: TRBJ2-1; V gene: TRBV4-2; D gene: TRBD2; clone size: -; CDR3 DNA: TGTGCCAGCAGCCAAGTCACAGCGGGGGAAGGGGAGCAGTTCTTC; CDR3 protein: CASSQVTAGEGEQFF
J gene: TRBJ2-1; V gene: TRBV6-6; D gene: -; clone size: once; CDR3 DNA: TGTGCCAGCTGGGAGACGGGATCCTACAATGAGCAGTTCTTC; CDR3 protein: CASWETGSYNEQFF
J gene: TRBJ1-6; V gene: TRBV5-4; D gene: -; clone size: -; CDR3 DNA: TGTGCCAGCAGCACGGAACCAGACAGCACCCTGCGGCCCCTCCACTTT; CDR3 protein: CASSTEPDSTLRPLHF
J gene: TRBJ2-3; V gene: TRBV5-4; D gene: TRBD2; clone size: -; CDR3 DNA: TGTGCCAGCAGCTTGGGACTAGCGGGGGATAGCACAGATACGCAGTATTTT; CDR3 protein: CASSLGLAGDSTDTQYF
J gene: TRBJ1-2; V gene: TRBV6-5; D gene: -; clone size: -; CDR3 DNA: TGTGCCAGCAGCGTCTCGACAGGCTCCTATGGCTACACCTTC; CDR3 protein: CASSVSTGSYGYTF
J gene: TRBJ2-5; V gene: TRBV18; D gene: TRBD2; clone size: once; CDR3 DNA: TGTGCCAGCTCACCCGGTCTAGCGGGACAAGAGACCCAGTACTTC; CDR3 protein: CASSPGLAGQETQYF
J gene: TRBJ1-3; V gene: TRBV9; D gene: -; clone size: -; CDR3 DNA: TGTGCCAGCAGCGTAGCTCCGGACAGTGACTCTGGAAACACCATATATTTT; CDR3 protein: CASSVAPDSDSGNTIYF
J gene: TRBJ2-6; V gene: TRBV7-2; D gene: -; clone size: -; CDR3 DNA: TGTGCCAGCAGCTTAAGAGCGCGCTCTGGGGCCAACGTCCTGACTTTC; CDR3 protein: CASSLRARSGANVLTF
J gene: TRBJ1-5; V gene: TRBV16; D gene: -; clone size: -; CDR3 DNA: TGTGCCAGCAGCCGACTTCAGGGGCAGCCCCAGCATTTT; CDR3 protein: CASSRLQGQPQHF
J gene: TRBJ2-1; V gene: TRBV11-2; D gene: -; clone size: -; CDR3 DNA: TGTGCCAGCAGCTTAGGTCGAGGCTACAATGAGCAGTTCTTC; CDR3 protein: CASSLGRGYNEQFF
J gene: TRBJ1-1; V gene: TRBV7-8; D gene: -; clone size: few; CDR3 DNA: TGTGCCAGCAGCTTAGTAAGGGGTTACGAAGCTTTCTTT; CDR3 protein: CASSLVRGYEAFF
J gene: TRBJ1-3; V gene: TRBV5-1; D gene: -; clone size: few; CDR3 DNA: TGCGCCAGCAGCTATTATGCGGGACGGACCTCTGGAAACACCATATATTTT; CDR3 protein: CASSYYAGRTSGNTIYF
J gene: TRBJ1-2; V gene: TRBV3-1/TRBV3-2; D gene: -; clone size: -; CDR3 DNA: TGTGCCAGCAGCCAGGGGCAAGGTGAGAACTATGGCTACACCTTC; CDR3 protein: CASSQGQGENYGYTF
J gene: TRBJ1-5; V gene: TRBV18; D gene: TRBD1; clone size: few; CDR3 DNA: TGTGCCAGCTCAACAACCGGGACAGGGGGCAATCAGCCCCAGCATTTT; CDR3 protein: CASSTTGTGGNQPQHF
J gene: TRBJ1-1; V gene: TRBV28; D gene: -; clone size: -; CDR3 DNA: TGTGCCAGCAGTTCCACAGCGAACACTGAAGCTTTCTTT; CDR3 protein: CASSSTANTEAFF
J gene: TRBJ1-2; V gene: TRBV18; D gene: -; clone size: -; CDR3 DNA: TGTGCCAGCTCACCGGAGCAGAGTAACTATGGCTACACCTTC; CDR3 protein: CASSPEQSNYGYTF
J gene: TRBJ1-1; V gene: TRBV12-3/TRBV12-4; D gene: -; clone size: -; CDR3 DNA: TGTGCCAGCGGAATAAACAGGAACACTGAAGCTTTCTTT; CDR3 protein: CASGINRNTEAFF
J gene: TRBJ2-5; V gene: TRBV9; D gene: TRBD2; clone size: once; CDR3 DNA: TGTGCCAGCAGCGTAGGAGCGGGGTCTTTCTACCAAGAGACCCAGTACTTC; CDR3 protein: CASSVGAGSFYQETQYF
J gene: TRBJ2-3; V gene: TRBV9; D gene: TRBD1; clone size: -; CDR3 DNA: TGTGCCAGCAGTAGGACAGGATTCACAGATACGCAGTATTTT; CDR3 protein: CASSRTGFTDTQYF